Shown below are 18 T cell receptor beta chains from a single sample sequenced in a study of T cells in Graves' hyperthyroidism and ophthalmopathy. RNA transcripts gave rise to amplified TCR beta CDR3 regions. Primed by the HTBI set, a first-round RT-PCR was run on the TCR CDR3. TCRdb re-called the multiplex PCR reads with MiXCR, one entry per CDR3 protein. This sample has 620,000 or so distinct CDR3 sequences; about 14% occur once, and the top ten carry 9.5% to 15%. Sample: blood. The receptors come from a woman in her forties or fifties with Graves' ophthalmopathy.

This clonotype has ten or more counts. The CDR3, as DNA: TGTGCCAGCAGTGGGACCCGGACTAGCGGGAGTCTGAATGAGCAGTTCTTC. It translates to CASSGTRTSGSLNEQFF. The genes are TRBV28 and TRBJ2-1, with 13 bases fitting TRBD2. Germline V gene lookup returns CDR1 MDHEN and CDR2 SYDVKM. With 5 bases clipped from V and 7 bases from J, the junction kept 11 bases outside the gene matches. This CDR3 spans 17 amino acids.

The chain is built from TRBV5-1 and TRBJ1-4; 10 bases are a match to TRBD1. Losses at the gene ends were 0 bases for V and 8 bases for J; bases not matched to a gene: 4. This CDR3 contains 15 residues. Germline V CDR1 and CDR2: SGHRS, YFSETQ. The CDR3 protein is CASSLGRDRGEKLFF. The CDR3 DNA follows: TGCGCCAGCAGCTTGGGCCGGGACAGGGGAGAAAAACTGTTTTTT.

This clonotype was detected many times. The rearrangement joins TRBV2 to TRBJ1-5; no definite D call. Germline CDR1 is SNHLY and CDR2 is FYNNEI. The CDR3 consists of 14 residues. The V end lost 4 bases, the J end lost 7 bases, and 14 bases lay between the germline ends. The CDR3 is CASSGDPEGQPQHF. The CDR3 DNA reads TGTGCCAGCAGTGGGGATCCGGAAGGACAGCCCCAGCATTTT.

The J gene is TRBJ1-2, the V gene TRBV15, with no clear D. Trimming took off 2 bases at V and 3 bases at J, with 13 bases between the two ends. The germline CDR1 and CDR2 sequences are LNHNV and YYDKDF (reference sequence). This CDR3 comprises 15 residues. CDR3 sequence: CATSRTTTEYYGYTF. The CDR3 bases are TGTGCCACCAGCAGAACTACGACGGAATACTATGGCTACACCTTC.

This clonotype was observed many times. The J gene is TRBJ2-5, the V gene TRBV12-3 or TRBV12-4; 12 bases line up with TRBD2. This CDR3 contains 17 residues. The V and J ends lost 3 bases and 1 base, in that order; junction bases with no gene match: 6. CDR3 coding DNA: TGTGCCAGCAGTTTGCTAGCGGGAGGGCCCGCCCAAGAGACCCAGTACTTC. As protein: CASSLLAGGPAQETQYF.

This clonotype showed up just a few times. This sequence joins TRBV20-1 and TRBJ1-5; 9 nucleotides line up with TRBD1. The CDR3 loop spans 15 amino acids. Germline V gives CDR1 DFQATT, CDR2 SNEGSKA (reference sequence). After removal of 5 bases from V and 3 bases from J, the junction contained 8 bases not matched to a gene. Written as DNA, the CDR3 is TGCAGTGCTGAACTAGGACAGGGGCCCAATCAGCCCCAGCATTTT. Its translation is CSAELGQGPNQPQHF.

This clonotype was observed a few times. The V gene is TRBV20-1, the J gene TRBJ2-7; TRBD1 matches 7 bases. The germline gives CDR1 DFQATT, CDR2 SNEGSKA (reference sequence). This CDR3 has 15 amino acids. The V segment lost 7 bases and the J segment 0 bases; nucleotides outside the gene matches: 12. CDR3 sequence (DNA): TGCAGTGTTCAACAGGGGAAGTCCCCCTCCTACGAGCAGTACTTC. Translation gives CSVQQGKSPSYEQYF.

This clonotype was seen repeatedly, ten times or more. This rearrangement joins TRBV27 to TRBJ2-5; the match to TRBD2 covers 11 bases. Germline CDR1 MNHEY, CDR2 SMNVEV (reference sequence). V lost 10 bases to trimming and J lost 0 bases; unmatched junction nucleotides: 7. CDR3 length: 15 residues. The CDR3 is CATQSGLADQETQYF. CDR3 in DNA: TGTGCCACTCAGTCGGGACTAGCGGACCAAGAGACCCAGTACTTC.

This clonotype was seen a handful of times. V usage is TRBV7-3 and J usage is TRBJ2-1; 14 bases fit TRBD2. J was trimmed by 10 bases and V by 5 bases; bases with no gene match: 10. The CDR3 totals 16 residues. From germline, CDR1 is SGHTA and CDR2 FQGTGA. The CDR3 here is CASSVGTGLAGVEQFF. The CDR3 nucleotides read TGTGCCAGCAGCGTAGGAACGGGACTAGCGGGAGTCGAGCAGTTCTTC.

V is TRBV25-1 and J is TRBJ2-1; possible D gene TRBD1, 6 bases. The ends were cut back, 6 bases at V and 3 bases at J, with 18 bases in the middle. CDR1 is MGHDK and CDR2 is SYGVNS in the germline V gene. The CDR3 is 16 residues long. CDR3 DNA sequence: TGTGCCAGCAGCCAGGGGCTGGCGGTGTACTACAATGAGCAGTTCTTC. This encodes CASSQGLAVYYNEQFF. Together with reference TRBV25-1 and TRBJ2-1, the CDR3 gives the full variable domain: EADIYQTPRYLVIGTGKKITLECSQTMGHDKMYWYQQDPGMELHLIHYSYGVNSTEKGDLSSESTVSRIRTEHFPLTLESARPSHTSQYLCASSQGLAVYYNEQFFGPGTRLTVL.

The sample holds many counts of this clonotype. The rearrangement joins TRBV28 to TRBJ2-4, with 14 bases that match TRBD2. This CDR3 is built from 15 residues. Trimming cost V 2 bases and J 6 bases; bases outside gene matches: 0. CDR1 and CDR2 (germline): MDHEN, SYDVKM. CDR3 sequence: CASSLGTSGRNIQYF. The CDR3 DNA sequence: TGTGCCAGCAGTTTAGGGACTAGCGGGAGAAACATTCAGTACTTC. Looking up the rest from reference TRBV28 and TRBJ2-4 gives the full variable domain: DVKVTQSSRYLVKRTGEKVFLECVQDMDHENMFWYRQDPGLGLRLIYFSYDVKMKEKGDIPEGYSVSREKKERFSLILESASTNQTSMYLCASSLGTSGRNIQYFGAGTRLSVL.

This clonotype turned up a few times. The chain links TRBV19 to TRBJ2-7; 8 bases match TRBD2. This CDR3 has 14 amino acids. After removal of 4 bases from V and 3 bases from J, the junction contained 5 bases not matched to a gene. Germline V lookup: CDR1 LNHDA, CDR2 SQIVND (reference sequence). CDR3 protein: CASSRSGRVYEQYF. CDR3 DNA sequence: TGTGCCAGTAGTAGAAGCGGGAGAGTCTACGAGCAGTACTTC.

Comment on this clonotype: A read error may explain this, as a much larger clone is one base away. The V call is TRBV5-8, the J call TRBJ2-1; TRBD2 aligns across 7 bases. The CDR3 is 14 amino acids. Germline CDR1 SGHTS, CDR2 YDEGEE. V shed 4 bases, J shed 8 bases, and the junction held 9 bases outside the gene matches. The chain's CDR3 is CASSLGGRGDEQFF. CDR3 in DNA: TGTGCCAGCAGCCTAGGTGGGAGGGGCGATGAGCAGTTCTTC.

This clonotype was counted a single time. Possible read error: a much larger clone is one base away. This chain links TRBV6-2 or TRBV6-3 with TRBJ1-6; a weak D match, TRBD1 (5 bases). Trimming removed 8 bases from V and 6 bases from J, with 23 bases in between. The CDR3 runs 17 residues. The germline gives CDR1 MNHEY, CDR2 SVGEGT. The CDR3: CASGLPPGRTVNSPLHF. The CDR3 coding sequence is TGTGCCAGCGGCTTACCTCCGGGACGGACTGTTAATTCACCCCTCCACTTT.

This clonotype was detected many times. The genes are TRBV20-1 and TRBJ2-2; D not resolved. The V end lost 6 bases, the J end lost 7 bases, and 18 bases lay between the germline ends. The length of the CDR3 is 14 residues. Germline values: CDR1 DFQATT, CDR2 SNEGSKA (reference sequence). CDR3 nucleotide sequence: TGCAGTGCAATACGAATTGAATCGGGCGGGGAGCTGTTTTTT. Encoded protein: CSAIRIESGGELFF.

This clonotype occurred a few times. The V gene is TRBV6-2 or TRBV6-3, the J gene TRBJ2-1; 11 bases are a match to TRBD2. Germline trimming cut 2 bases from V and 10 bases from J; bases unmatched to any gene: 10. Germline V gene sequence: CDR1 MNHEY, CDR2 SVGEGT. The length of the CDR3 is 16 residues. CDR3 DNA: TGTGCCAGCAGTTACGTAGCGGGAGGGCTTACGAGGGAGCAGTTCTTC. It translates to CASSYVAGGLTREQFF.

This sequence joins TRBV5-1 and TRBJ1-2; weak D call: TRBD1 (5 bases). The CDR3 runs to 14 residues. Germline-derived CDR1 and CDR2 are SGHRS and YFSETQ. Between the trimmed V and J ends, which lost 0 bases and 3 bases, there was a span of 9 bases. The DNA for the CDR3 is TGCGCCAGCAGCTTGGGGGGCGCCTACTATGGCTACACCTTC. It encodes CASSLGGAYYGYTF.

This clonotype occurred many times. The CDR3 is CASSLDRGPTNQPQHF. In DNA, the CDR3 is TGTGCCAGCAGTCTAGACAGGGGGCCAACCAATCAGCCCCAGCATTTT. The chain links TRBV12-3 or TRBV12-4 to TRBJ1-5; 10 positions agree with TRBD1. V shed 5 bases, J shed 3 bases, and the junction held 7 bases outside the gene matches. The CDR3 has 16 residues.